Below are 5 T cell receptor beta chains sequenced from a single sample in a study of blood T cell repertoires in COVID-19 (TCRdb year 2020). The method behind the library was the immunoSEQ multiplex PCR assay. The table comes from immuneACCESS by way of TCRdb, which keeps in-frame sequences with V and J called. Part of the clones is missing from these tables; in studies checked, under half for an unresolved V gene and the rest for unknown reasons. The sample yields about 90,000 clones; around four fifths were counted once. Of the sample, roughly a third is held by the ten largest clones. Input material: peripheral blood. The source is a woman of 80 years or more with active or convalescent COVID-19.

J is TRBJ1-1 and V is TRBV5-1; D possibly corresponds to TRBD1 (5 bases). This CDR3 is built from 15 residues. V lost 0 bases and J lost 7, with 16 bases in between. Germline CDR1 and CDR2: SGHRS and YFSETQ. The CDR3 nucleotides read TGCGCCAGCAGCTTGGAAGGCCAGGGAATAGTTGAAGCTTTCTTT. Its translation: CASSLEGQGIVEAFF.

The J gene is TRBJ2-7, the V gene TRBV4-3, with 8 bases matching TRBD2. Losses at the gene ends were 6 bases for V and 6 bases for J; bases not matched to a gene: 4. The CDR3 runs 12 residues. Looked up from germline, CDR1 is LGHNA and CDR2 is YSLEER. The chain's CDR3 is CASSLAGAEQYF. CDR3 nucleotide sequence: TGCGCCAGCAGTCTAGCGGGTGCCGAGCAGTACTTC.

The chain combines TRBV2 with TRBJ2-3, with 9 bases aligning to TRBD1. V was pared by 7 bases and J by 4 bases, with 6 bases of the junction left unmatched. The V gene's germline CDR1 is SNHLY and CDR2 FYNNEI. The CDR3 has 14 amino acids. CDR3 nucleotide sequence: TGTGCCAGCATCTGGGGACAGGGTGCAGATACGCAGTATTTT. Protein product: CASIWGQGADTQYF.

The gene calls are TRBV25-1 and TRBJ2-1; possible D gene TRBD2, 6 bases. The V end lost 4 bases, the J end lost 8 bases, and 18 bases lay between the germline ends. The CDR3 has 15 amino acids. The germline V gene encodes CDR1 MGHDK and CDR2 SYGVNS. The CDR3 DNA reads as TGTGCCAGCAGTGGTTCTTTCCTAGAGCGGGATGAGCAGTTCTTC. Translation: CASSGSFLERDEQFF.

DNA of the CDR3: TGCGCCAGCAGCGGGACCGGGACAGGGAATGAAAAACTGTTTTTT. The encoded protein is CASSGTGTGNEKLFF. This rearrangement joins TRBV5-1 to TRBJ1-4; TRBD1 matches 9 bases. The trim removed 4 bases at V and 5 bases at J, leaving 6 bases unmatched. Germline CDR1 reads SGHRS; CDR2 reads YFSETQ. CDR3 length: 15 amino acids.